This entry lists 31 T cell receptor beta chains sequenced from one sample in a study of blood T cell repertoires in COVID-19. TCRdb's table, derived via immunoSEQ multiplex PCR, lists solely in-frame clones and lacks some. The table shows 54,000 or so clones, with roughly 84% occurring only once. The sample consisted of peripheral blood. The source is a man aged 50 to 60 with active COVID-19.

The chain has TRBV6-1 and TRBJ2-7; 7 bases align to TRBD1. Germline assignment: CDR1 MNHNS and CDR2 SASEGT. The CDR3 spans 16 residues. V lost 4 bases, J lost 9 bases, and 18 bases stayed unmatched. The CDR3 sequence is CASSGGPGQPYVGQYF. CDR3 nucleotides: TGTGCCAGCAGTGGGGGGCCGGGACAGCCTTACGTGGGGCAGTACTTC.

This chain links TRBV6-5 with TRBJ1-4; 8 bases match TRBD1. The CDR3 loop spans 14 amino acids. Germline CDR1 and CDR2: MNHEY and SVGAGI. The V and J ends lost 5 bases and 8 bases, in that order; junction bases with no gene match: 7. CDR3 sequence (DNA): TGTGCCAGCAGTCCCCAGGGGGCGCAGGAAAAACTGTTTTTT. Encoded protein: CASSPQGAQEKLFF.

The chain has TRBV19 and TRBJ2-6, with 7 bases lining up with TRBD1. Germline lookup yields CDR1 LNHDA and CDR2 SQIVND (reference sequence). The trim removed 5 bases at V and 0 bases at J, leaving 10 bases unmatched. The CDR3 loop spans 18 amino acids. The CDR3 DNA is TGTGCCAGTAGTCCGATACCGGGACAGTCCTCTGGGGCCAACGTCCTGACTTTC. Protein: CASSPIPGQSSGANVLTF.

This clone has a handful of counts. This chain uses TRBV5-1 with TRBJ1-4; 9 bases line up with TRBD1. The CDR3 spans 14 residues. Germline-derived CDR1 and CDR2 are SGHRS and YFSETQ. Trimming took 0 bases from V and 8 from J; bases not matched to a gene: 2. CDR3 nucleotides: TGCGCCAGCAGCTTGGGACAGGGGGGCGAAAAACTGTTTTTT. Translation gives CASSLGQGGEKLFF.

The J gene is TRBJ2-5, the V gene TRBV19, with D maybe TRBD1 (5 bases). The CDR3 has 15 amino acids. CDR1 is LNHDA, CDR2 SQIVND, per germline (reference sequence). With 9 bases removed from V and 5 bases from J, the gap between germline ends came to 22 bases. The CDR3 here is CASSLDIIKRETQYF. In nucleotides, the CDR3 is TGTGCCAGCTCCCTGGACATTATTAAAAGGGAGACCCAGTACTTC.

The V call is TRBV5-1, the J call TRBJ1-1, with TRBD1 identical over 7 bases. The germline CDR1 and CDR2 sequences are SGHRS and YFSETQ. The CDR3 spans 14 residues. V gave up 5 bases and J gave up 0 bases; unmatched junction bases: 4. CDR3 sequence: CASRTGPMNTEAFF. In nucleotides, the CDR3 is TGCGCCAGCAGGACAGGGCCTATGAACACTGAAGCTTTCTTT.

The chain carries TRBV9 and TRBJ2-3, with D possibly TRBD2 on 6 matching bases. The V and J ends lost 2 bases and 2 bases respectively, with 12 bases between them. Germline V CDR1 and CDR2: SGDLS, YYNGEE. CDR3 size: 15 residues. The CDR3 here is CASSVRRAFTDTQYF. The CDR3 nucleotides read TGTGCCAGCAGCGTTAGGAGGGCCTTCACAGATACGCAGTATTTT.

This rearrangement joins TRBV6-2 or TRBV6-3 to TRBJ2-3; tentatively, D is TRBD2 (5 bases). Trimming stripped 2 bases from V and 3 bases from J, with 12 bases between. The CDR3 runs 15 residues. From germline, CDR1 is MNHEY and CDR2 SVGEGT. CDR3: CASSYRTGFTDTQYF. CDR3 nucleotides: TGTGCCAGCAGTTACCGGACGGGGTTTACAGATACGCAGTATTTT.

The genes are TRBV28 and TRBJ2-7, with D possibly TRBD2 on 6 matching bases. Germline values: CDR1 MDHEN, CDR2 SYDVKM. The CDR3 contains 11 residues. The V gene lost 11 bases and the J gene lost 4 bases, with 12 bases spanning the gap. As DNA, the CDR3 is TGTGCCGGAGGAGGGAGGTACGAGCAGTACTTC. Encoded protein: CAGGGRYEQYF.

V and J are TRBV10-1 and TRBJ2-1, with D unclear. Germline assignment: CDR1 WNHNN and CDR2 SYGVQD (reference sequence). This CDR3 comprises 15 residues. Between the trimmed V and J ends, which lost 4 bases and 3 bases, there was a span of 13 bases. The CDR3 bases are TGCGCCAGCAGTGTTTTAACAGCCCTCTACAATGAGCAGTTCTTC. Its translation is CASSVLTALYNEQFF.

This chain uses TRBV3-1 (or the pseudogene TRBV3-2) with TRBJ1-1, with 7 bases lining up with TRBD1. CDR1 and CDR2 (germline): LGHDT, YNNKEL (reference sequence). The CDR3 consists of 13 residues. J lost 1 base, V lost 8 bases, and 4 bases had no gene match. CDR3 in amino acids: CASGDSPNTEAFF. CDR3 sequence (DNA): TGTGCCAGCGGGGACAGTCCGAACACTGAAGCTTTCTTT.

The chain has TRBV19 and TRBJ2-1; possibly TRBD2 for D (5 bases). This CDR3 has 13 residues. Germline V gene lookup returns CDR1 LNHDA and CDR2 SQIVND (reference sequence). Trimming shortened V by 7 bases and J by 9 bases, and 16 bases separated the two germline ends. DNA of the CDR3: TGTGCCAGTACGAGGGCTAATTTGGGTGAGCAGTTCTTC. Translation gives CASTRANLGEQFF.

The CDR3 region is CASSFGQGADTIYF. CDR3 bases: TGTGCCAGCAGCTTCGGACAGGGGGCGGACACCATATATTTT. V and J are TRBV7-9 and TRBJ1-3; TRBD1 matches 11 bases. Germline-derived CDR1 and CDR2 are SEHNR and FQNEAQ (reference sequence). The CDR3 contains 14 residues. J gave up 8 bases and V 3 bases, and 3 bases lay outside the gene matches.

This clone appeared a single time. This chain links TRBV2 with TRBJ2-7; D ambiguous. V gave up 6 bases and J gave up 0 bases, with 6 bases separating them. The CDR3 spans 12 residues. Germline loops: CDR1 SNHLY, CDR2 FYNNEI. The CDR3 nucleotides read TGTGCCAGCAGGCTCAGCTCCTACGAGCAGTACTTC. As protein: CASRLSSYEQYF.

The chain carries TRBV28 and TRBJ2-3, with D uncertain. Germline-derived CDR1 and CDR2 are MDHEN and SYDVKM. The CDR3 spans 13 residues. Trimming pared 1 base from V and 1 base from J, leaving 3 bases between. The CDR3 protein is CASSLFGTDTQYF. DNA for the CDR3: TGTGCCAGCAGTTTATTCGGCACAGATACGCAGTATTTT.

V and J are TRBV18 and TRBJ1-3; weak D call: TRBD1 (6 bases). The CDR3 is made up of 14 amino acids. Germline CDR1 and CDR2: KGHSH and LQKENI. Trimming removed 4 bases at V and 2 bases at J, with 9 bases between. CDR3: CASSLQGPGNTIYF. CDR3 bases: TGTGCCAGCTCACTACAGGGTCCTGGAAACACCATATATTTT.

The chain uses TRBV5-6 and TRBJ1-6, with TRBD1 identical over 7 bases. Trimming at V came to 5 bases and at J to 8 bases, leaving 10 bases not matched to a gene. The CDR3 is 15 residues long. Per the germline V gene, CDR1 is SGHDT and CDR2 is YYEEEE. CDR3 region: CASSFFDREDSPLHF. CDR3 nucleotides: TGTGCCAGCAGTTTTTTTGACAGGGAGGATTCACCCCTCCACTTT.

In its sample, this clone was seen once. The chain uses TRBV29-1 and TRBJ1-1; 9 nucleotides line up with TRBD1. This CDR3 has 14 residues. Looked up from germline, CDR1 is SQVTM and CDR2 is ANQGSEA. The ends lost 6 bases at V and 3 bases at J; junction bases unmatched: 8. This CDR3 is CSVEGTGRYTEAFF. CDR3 coding DNA: TGCAGCGTAGAGGGGACAGGGCGGTACACTGAAGCTTTCTTT.

The chain combines TRBV9 with TRBJ2-2; 8 positions match TRBD1. From germline, CDR1 is SGDLS and CDR2 YYNGEE. The ends lost 0 bases at V and 7 bases at J; junction bases unmatched: 8. There are 16 residues in the CDR3. The CDR3 coding sequence is TGTGCCAGCAGCGTAGCCCCCAGGGGGCCCGTCGGGGAGCTGTTTTTT. Its translation is CASSVAPRGPVGELFF.

This chain uses TRBV5-1 with TRBJ2-7, with 14 bases fitting TRBD2. The CDR3 runs to 19 residues. Germline-derived CDR1 and CDR2 are SGHRS and YFSETQ. V lost 2 bases and J lost 0; bases outside the gene matches: 10. The CDR3 sequence is CASSLGGGTSGGPSYEQYF. DNA of the CDR3: TGCGCCAGCAGCTTAGGTGGGGGGACTAGCGGGGGACCCTCCTACGAGCAGTACTTC. The full variable domain, completed using reference TRBV5-1 and TRBJ2-7, is KAGVTQTPRYLIKTRGQQVTLSCSPISGHRSVSWYQQTPGQGLQFLFEYFSETQRNKGNFPGRFSGRQFSNSRSEMNVSTLELGDSALYLCASSLGGGTSGGPSYEQYFGPGTRLTVT.

This clone was observed once. The chain has TRBV7-6 and TRBJ1-5, with D tentatively TRBD1 (5 bases). V was clipped by 2 bases and J by 2 bases, with 25 bases between them. Germline CDR1 is SGHVS and CDR2 is FNYEAQ. The CDR3 runs 20 residues. CDR3 sequence: CASSLYAGSGRSGGNQPQHF. The CDR3 DNA reads TGTGCCAGCAGCTTATACGCAGGTTCCGGCCGATCGGGGGGCAATCAGCCCCAGCATTTT.

The CDR3 nucleotides read TGTGCCAGCAGCCCTCACAGGGTTTTGGCCTACGAGCAGTACTTC. This encodes CASSPHRVLAYEQYF. This rearrangement joins TRBV11-2 to TRBJ2-7; D might be TRBD1 (6 bases). Germline assignment: CDR1 SGHAT and CDR2 FQNNGV. The CDR3 contains 15 residues. V was shortened by 5 bases and J by 2 bases, with 16 bases between the two germline ends.

This clone was detected only a few times. This chain links TRBV6-2 or TRBV6-3 with TRBJ1-2, with TRBD1 as a possible D gene (6 bases). V lost 4 bases to trimming and J lost 4 bases, with 19 bases between them. There are 16 residues in the CDR3. Germline-derived CDR1 and CDR2 are MNHEY and SVGEGT. The CDR3 loop reads CASSSDTGILGYGYTF. For the CDR3, the DNA is TGTGCCAGCAGTTCGGATACAGGGATTCTGGGCTATGGCTACACCTTC.

The chain carries TRBV9 and TRBJ2-3; 14 bases are a match to TRBD2. CDR1 and CDR2 from the germline V gene are SGDLS and YYNGEE. The CDR3 contains 16 residues. The V gene end was trimmed by 0 bases and the J gene end by 6 bases; junction bases not matched to a gene: 3. For the CDR3, the DNA is TGTGCCAGCAGCGTAGTGGGGACTAGCGGGGGTGATACGCAGTATTTT. As protein: CASSVVGTSGGDTQYF.

The chain couples TRBV10-3 to TRBJ1-2, with D tentatively TRBD1 (5 bases). CDR3 size: 13 residues. The V end lost 9 bases, the J end lost 1 base, and 12 bases lay between the germline ends. Per the germline V gene, CDR1 is ENHRY and CDR2 is SYGVKD. The CDR3 loop is CAMRSGDNYGYTF. The CDR3, as DNA: TGTGCCATGCGCTCGGGGGATAACTATGGCTACACCTTC.

This chain connects TRBV4-1 to TRBJ1-1; TRBD1 aligns across 8 bases. Germline values: CDR1 MGHRA, CDR2 YSYEKL. The V segment lost 0 bases and the J segment 10 bases; nucleotides outside the gene matches: 7. The CDR3 covers 14 residues. The CDR3 DNA follows: TGCGCCAGCAGCCAAGACAGGGGGCAGGGAGGAGCTTTCTTT. Protein: CASSQDRGQGGAFF.

The chain joins TRBV18 to TRBJ2-2; maybe TRBD1 (5 bases). CDR1 is KGHSH, CDR2 LQKENI, per germline. Trimming removed 3 bases at V and 5 bases at J, with 13 bases between. The CDR3 extends over 15 amino acids. This CDR3 reads CASSPLPGPTGELFF. The CDR3, as DNA: TGTGCCAGCTCACCCTTACCAGGGCCGACCGGGGAGCTGTTTTTT.

The rearrangement joins TRBV11-2 to TRBJ2-7, with D perhaps TRBD2 (5 bases). Germline CDR1 reads SGHAT; CDR2 reads FQNNGV. CDR3 length: 14 residues. Trimming removed 4 bases at V and 2 bases at J, with 12 bases between. The chain's CDR3 is CASSSSSRTYEQYF. CDR3 bases: TGTGCCAGCAGCTCGTCTAGCCGCACCTACGAGCAGTACTTC.

The rearrangement links TRBV5-1 to TRBJ1-1; TRBD1 matches 10 bases. CDR1 and CDR2 from the germline V gene are SGHRS and YFSETQ. Germline trimming cut 0 bases from V and 7 bases from J; bases unmatched to any gene: 3. This CDR3 has 14 residues. CDR3 residues: CASSLAGTGVEAFF. The CDR3, as DNA: TGCGCCAGCAGCTTGGCCGGGACAGGGGTTGAAGCTTTCTTT. The whole variable domain, filled in from reference TRBV5-1 and TRBJ1-1, reads KAGVTQTPRYLIKTRGQQVTLSCSPISGHRSVSWYQQTPGQGLQFLFEYFSETQRNKGNFPGRFSGRQFSNSRSEMNVSTLELGDSALYLCASSLAGTGVEAFFGQGTRLTVV.

The chain employs TRBV5-8 and TRBJ2-3; 11 bases fit TRBD1. The V and J ends lost 4 bases and 9 bases, in that order; junction bases with no gene match: 10. This CDR3 has 15 amino acids. The V gene's germline CDR1 is SGHTS and CDR2 YDEGEE. The CDR3 protein is CASSGWTGGAWTQYF. CDR3 coding DNA: TGTGCCAGCAGCGGGTGGACAGGGGGCGCATGGACGCAGTATTTT. The whole variable domain, filled in from reference TRBV5-8 and TRBJ2-3, reads EAGVTQSPTHLIKTRGQQATLRCSPISGHTSVYWYQQALGLGLQFLLWYDEGEERNRGNFPPRFSGRQFPNYSSELNVNALELEDSALYLCASSGWTGGAWTQYFGPGTRLTVL.

V usage is TRBV7-8 and J usage is TRBJ1-3, with TRBD1 matching over 8 bases. Losses at the gene ends were 4 bases for V and 4 bases for J; bases not matched to a gene: 9. In germline, CDR1 is SGHVS, CDR2 FQNEAQ. This CDR3 has 16 amino acids. The CDR3 sequence: CASSSQPDRAGNTIYF. The CDR3 nucleotides read TGTGCCAGCAGCTCACAACCGGACAGGGCCGGAAACACCATATATTTT.